The rows below give T cell receptor beta chains drawn from one sample of a study of T-cell reconstitution after alpha-beta-depleted transplantation in children. TCRdb independently ran MiXCR on the PCR reads; one entry per CDR3 protein. The sample contains 350,000 to 450,000 distinct CDR3 sequences, less than 15% of which appear only once. The input for sequencing was PBMCs, taken from the stem cell graft. These receptors were taken from a human donor who donated a stem cell graft to a child with Fanconi anemia. Both conserved end residues are part of each CDR3. D genes are given only for firm matches. Clone size is shown for a subset of rows, as once, few, many or a class of expanded clone.

>.|.|TRBJ2-1|TRBV24-1
TGTGCCACCAGTGATACGACAGCCGACAATGAGCAGTTCTTC
CATSDTTADNEQFF
>.|.|TRBJ1-1|TRBV20-1
TGCAGTGCTAGCAAAAACGGGGTGGCGGACACTGAAGCTTTCTTT
CSASKNGVADTEAFF
>.|many|TRBJ2-3|TRBV2
TGTGCCAGCAGTGTAGATGGGTTGGGAGATACGCAGTATTTT
CASSVDGLGDTQYF
>TRBD1|few|TRBJ2-3|TRBV11-1
TGTGCCAGCAGCTTTCTCCCTAAAGACACCGGGACAGGGGTAGCAGATACGCAGTATTTT
CASSFLPKDTGTGVADTQYF
>.|many|TRBJ2-1|TRBV3-1
TGTGCCAGCAGCCGCCAGGGCTTCAATGAGCAGTTCTTC
CASSRQGFNEQFF
>.|many|TRBJ1-2|TRBV28
TGTGCCATCAACCGCGCGTCCATAGGGGGTTTTGTTGGTGGCTACACCTTC
CAINRASIGGFVGGYTF
>.|.|TRBJ2-4|TRBV12-3/TRBV12-4
TGTGCCAGCAGTTTCCAGGGGGGGGTGGACATTCAGTACTTC
CASSFQGGVDIQYF
>TRBD2|many|TRBJ2-1|TRBV5-4
TGTGCCAGCAGCTCTCGGACTAGCGGGGGGGCCGGTGAGCAGTTCTTC
CASSSRTSGGAGEQFF
>.|.|TRBJ2-5|TRBV20-1
TGCAGTGCTCCCCCGGCTGGAGGGGAGACCCAGTACTTC
CSAPPAGGETQYF
>.|few|TRBJ1-5|TRBV18
TGTGCCAGCTCACCACTGGCAGACTCCAGGCAGCCCCAGCATTTT
CASSPLADSRQPQHF
>.|.|TRBJ1-1|TRBV5-1
TGCGCCAGCAGCTTAAGCCTCATGAACACTGAAGCTTTCTTT
CASSLSLMNTEAFF
>.|few|TRBJ2-2|TRBV5-1
TGCGCCAGCAGCTCTCCTAGTCCCTCCGGGGAGCTGTTTTTT
CASSSPSPSGELFF
>.|few|TRBJ2-5|TRBV5-6
TGTGCCAGCAGCTTGGCCGTGGGGAGGGAGACCCAGTACTTC
CASSLAVGRETQYF
>TRBD1|.|TRBJ1-5|TRBV27
TGTGCCAGCACCACCTACAGGACAGGGTATCAGCCCCAGCATTTT
CASTTYRTGYQPQHF
>.|few|TRBJ1-5|TRBV6-5
TGTGCCAGCAGCCCAGTTAGATCGGGGTATCAGCCCCAGCATTTT
CASSPVRSGYQPQHF
>.|many|TRBJ2-7|TRBV20-1
TGCAGTGCTAGAGTTCCGGGAGTCCACTACTACGAGCAGTACTTC
CSARVPGVHYYEQYF
>TRBD1|.|TRBJ1-6|TRBV5-1
TGCGCCAGCAGCTCCCTCGGGACAGCCGACCCACTGTTTTCACCCCTCCACTTT
CASSSLGTADPLFSPLHF
>.|few|TRBJ2-5|TRBV5-1
TGCGCCAGCAGCTTGAACGCAGGGTGGTCGGAGACCCAGTACTTC
CASSLNAGWSETQYF
>TRBD2|.|TRBJ2-1|TRBV7-7
TGTGCTAGCAGCTTAGACCTAGCGGGGGTAAATGAGCAGTTCTTC
CASSLDLAGVNEQFF
>.|few|TRBJ1-6|TRBV14
TGTGCCAGCAGCCAAGATGTCGGGGGCAGTAATTCACCCCTCCACTTT
CASSQDVGGSNSPLHF
>TRBD2|many|TRBJ2-3|TRBV19
TGTGCCAGTATCCCCGGGGCTAGCGGGCAACATACGCAGTATTTT
CASIPGASGQHTQYF
>.|.|TRBJ2-7|TRBV7-2
TGTGCCAGCAGCTTACGACTGAAGGCCTACGAGCAGTACTTC
CASSLRLKAYEQYF
>.|few|TRBJ2-2|TRBV29-1
TGCAGCGTTGAAGATCAGGGGGACTCCTATACTACAACCGGGGAGCTGTTTTTT
CSVEDQGDSYTTTGELFF
>.|.|TRBJ2-3|TRBV2
TGTGCCAGCAGTGATGTGTTACGAGGGTCAGATACGCAGTATTTT
CASSDVLRGSDTQYF
>.|few|TRBJ1-1|TRBV27
TGTGCCAGCCGGGGCCGGGAGCCTAAGAACACTGAAGCTTTCTTT
CASRGREPKNTEAFF
>.|many|TRBJ1-4|TRBV7-9
TGTGCCAGCAGCCCAGGGTTGGGATACGAAAAACTGTTTTTT
CASSPGLGYEKLFF
>.|many|TRBJ2-3|TRBV5-4
TGTGCCAGCAGGAATCAGAGGTCTAGCACAGATACGCAGTATTTT
CASRNQRSSTDTQYF
>TRBD1|.|TRBJ2-7|TRBV10-3
TGTGCCATCCAACGGGACAGGCCCAACTACGAGCAGTACTTC
CAIQRDRPNYEQYF
>TRBD2|.|TRBJ2-1|TRBV11-1
TGTGCCAGCAGCTCGGGACTAGGCAATGAGCAGTTCTTC
CASSSGLGNEQFF
>.|.|TRBJ1-1|TRBV12-3/TRBV12-4
TGTGCCAGCAGTTTCGGGGGTGAGGACACTGAAGCTTTCTTT
CASSFGGEDTEAFF
>.|.|TRBJ2-2|TRBV7-9
TGTGCCAGCACCTCCCCCCTGAACACCGGGGAGCTGTTTTTT
CASTSPLNTGELFF
>TRBD1|few|TRBJ2-4|TRBV6-1
TGTGCCAGCAGTGAAGCGCTGGGACAGGGAGTAGTTATTCAGTACTTC
CASSEALGQGVVIQYF
>TRBD2|few|TRBJ2-1|TRBV5-4
TGTGCCAGCAGCTCCTTGGGGCTAGCGGGGGGGGATGCCTACAATGAGCAGTTCTTC
CASSSLGLAGGDAYNEQFF
>.|.|TRBJ2-1|TRBV7-2
TGTGCCAGCAGCTTAGCCCGGGGGCTATATAGCGGCCCATACAATGAGCAGTTCTTC
CASSLARGLYSGPYNEQFF
>.|.|TRBJ2-5|TRBV5-1
TGCGCCAGCAAACAGGGAAGTCTAGAGACCCAGTACTTC
CASKQGSLETQYF
>.|few|TRBJ1-1|TRBV20-1
TGCAGTGCTAGAGATCTCTTGGGGAGGACTGAAGCTTTCTTT
CSARDLLGRTEAFF
>.|.|TRBJ2-3|TRBV15
TGTGCCACCAGCAGAAGACTCACAGATACGCAGTATTTT
CATSRRLTDTQYF
>.|many|TRBJ2-1|TRBV24-1
TGTGCCACCAGTGATTTTGGGGGCAATGAGCAGTTCTTC
CATSDFGGNEQFF
>.|.|TRBJ2-1|TRBV30
TGTGCCTGGACAGAGAACCCATACAATGAGCAGTTCTTC
CAWTENPYNEQFF
>.|.|TRBJ1-2|TRBV7-2
TGTGCCAGCAGCTTACAACGGGGGGCGACCTATGGCTACACCTTC
CASSLQRGATYGYTF
>.|many|TRBJ2-5|TRBV6-1
TGTGCCAGCAGTCCCCGTGTTTTGGAGACCCAGTACTTC
CASSPRVLETQYF
>.|.|TRBJ2-7|TRBV7-6
TGTGCCAGCAGCTTCGGGGTCTCCTACGAGCAGTACTTC
CASSFGVSYEQYF
>TRBD2|many|TRBJ2-1|TRBV12-3/TRBV12-4
TGTGCCAGCGCGAGACTAGCGGGGAGCAATGAGCAGTTCTTC
CASARLAGSNEQFF
>.|.|TRBJ1-5|TRBV6-5
TGTGCCAGCAGTAACCAAGGGTTGGGCGGTCAGCCCCAGCATTTT
CASSNQGLGGQPQHF
>TRBD2|many|TRBJ2-2|TRBV28
TGTGCCAGCAGTCCGGCGGGGGGATCGAACACCGGGGAGCTGTTTTTT
CASSPAGGSNTGELFF
>.|few|TRBJ2-5|TRBV7-2
TGTGCCAGCAGCTTAGAAATGTCGGGGGACCAGTACTTC
CASSLEMSGDQYF
>.|.|TRBJ1-2|TRBV11-1
TGTGCCAGCAGCTTAGGACATAACTATGGCTACACCTTC
CASSLGHNYGYTF
>.|many|TRBJ2-5|TRBV7-9
TGTGCCAGCAGCTTAGCAGGAAGGGAGACCCAGTACTTC
CASSLAGRETQYF
>.|few|TRBJ1-1|TRBV11-2
TGTGCCAGCAGCACGAGATTAGGGGAGAACACTGAAGCTTTCTTT
CASSTRLGENTEAFF
>.|many|TRBJ2-7|TRBV4-1
TGCGCCAGCAGCCAACACACGCGGAACTACGAGCAGTACTTC
CASSQHTRNYEQYF
>TRBD1|.|TRBJ2-3|TRBV6-2/TRBV6-3
TGTGCCAGCAGTTACACGCGACAGGGGTCACCCACAGATACGCAGTATTTT
CASSYTRQGSPTDTQYF
>.|.|TRBJ1-1|TRBV20-1
TGCTGCGCTAGAGATCCGCGGGGGAACACTGAAGCTTTCTTT
CCARDPRGNTEAFF
>TRBD2|.|TRBJ2-7|TRBV7-9
TGTGCCAGCAGCCCGGGACTAATCGGGCCGTACGAGCAGTACTTC
CASSPGLIGPYEQYF
>.|.|TRBJ1-1|TRBV28
TGTGCCAGCAGTTCTCCCTACGACAATGAAGCTTTCTTT
CASSSPYDNEAFF
>.|.|TRBJ1-2|TRBV29-1
TGCAGCGTTGAAGGCGGCTACCCCTATGGCTACACCTTC
CSVEGGYPYGYTF
>.|.|TRBJ1-6|TRBV4-2
TGTGCCAGCAGCTTTTCCGAGGGAACAGCTCCACTCCACTTT
CASSFSEGTAPLHF
>.|many|TRBJ1-1|TRBV3-1
TGTGCCAGCAGACCAACACAGGGTGCGGGCACTGAAGCTTTCTTT
CASRPTQGAGTEAFF